This T cell receptor (beta chain) was obtained from a study of cytomegalovirus exposure and HLA in healthy donors. The PCR made use of 60 Vbeta and 13 Jbeta primers. TCRdb's table, derived via immunoSEQ multiplex PCR, lists solely in-frame clones and lacks some. Of more than 95,000 clones detected, 79% appear once; the ten largest clones hold approximately 3.8%. This CDR3 has 15 residues. Losses at the gene ends were 1 base for V and 5 bases for J; bases not matched to a gene: 6. Germline CDR1 is SGDLS and CDR2 is YYNGEE. Material: PBMCs. The rearrangement uses TRBV9 and TRBJ2-7; 10 bases agree with TRBD2. This clonotype was obtained from a man aged 50-60 years in good health and CMV-seropositive. DNA for the CDR3: TGTGCCAGCAGCGTATCTAGCGGGAGTCGGAACGAGCAGTACTTC. It encodes CASSVSSGSRNEQYF. Combining the CDR3 with reference TRBV9 and TRBJ2-7 gives the whole variable domain DSGVTQTPKHLITATGQRVTLRCSPRSGDLSVYWYQQSLDQGLQFLIQYYNGEERAKGNILERFSAQQFPDLHSELNLSSLELGDSALYFCASSVSSGSRNEQYFGPGTRLTVT.